Each of the 21 T cell receptor beta chains below was sequenced from the same sample in a study of CD4 and CD8 cells across lung adenocarcinoma regions. Each CDR3 protein is one row after TCRdb ran MiXCR on the PCR reads. The table lists some 20,000 distinct CDR3 sequences, 54% of them singletons. Material: CD8+ T cells from the center of a lung tumor. All receptors come from a female donor with lung adenocarcinoma. The CD4 and CD8 labels of this study may be unreliable.

Comment on this clonotype: At one of its ends the junction is not consistent with the germline gene, which may arise from a read error. V usage is TRBV4-2 and J usage is TRBJ2-5; TRBD1 aligns across 8 bases. Germline V gene data show CDR1 as LGHNA and CDR2 as YNFKEQ. CDR3 length equals 15 residues. The CDR3, as DNA: TGTGCCAGCAGCCTTTCCCCGGGACAGGCCACAAGGCTGGTCTTC. This gives the protein CASSLSPGQATRLVF.

A word on this clonotype: An end of the junction differs from the germline gene, which may be a read error. This rearrangement joins TRBV6-1 to TRBJ2-3, with D possibly matching TRBD2 (7 bases). The germline gives CDR1 MNHNS, CDR2 SASEGT. The CDR3 contains 16 residues. The CDR3 region is CASAGAGGRDQDTQYF. DNA of the CDR3: TGTGCCAGCGCGGGAGCCGGGGGCCGGGATCAGGATACCCAGTATTTC.

V usage is TRBV12-3 or TRBV12-4 and J usage is TRBJ2-1; D gene ambiguous. Deletions cut 5 bases from V and 10 bases from J, with 21 bases between. The CDR3 loop spans 15 amino acids. The CDR3 sequence: CASSQAPFLSYEQFF. The CDR3 DNA follows: TGTGCCAGCAGTCAGGCGCCGTTCCTCTCCTACGAGCAGTTCTTC.

In its sample, this clonotype ranks as medium-sized. This sequence joins TRBV27 and TRBJ2-2; 9 bases fit TRBD2. The germline V gene has CDR1 MNHEY and CDR2 SMNVEV (reference sequence). Trimming took 4 bases from V and 6 from J; bases not matched to a gene: 6. This CDR3 region has 15 residues. CDR3 coding DNA: TGTGCCAGCAGTTGGGCTAGCGGGATTGCCGGGGAGCTGTTTTTT. It translates to CASSWASGIAGELFF.

This clonotype was picked up many times. The rearrangement links TRBV7-2 to TRBJ2-7; TRBD2 might be the D (5 bases). The CDR3 has 14 amino acids. The V and J ends lost 5 bases and 2 bases respectively, with 13 bases between them. CDR1 and CDR2 (germline): SGHTA, FQGNSA. CDR3 sequence (DNA): TGTGCCAGCAGCCCCGATCGGGGTCCCTACGAGCAGTACTTC. Protein sequence: CASSPDRGPYEQYF.

This clonotype was counted at least ten times. V gene TRBV27 combines with J gene TRBJ2-2, with D hard to call. Germline lookup yields CDR1 MNHEY and CDR2 SMNVEV (reference sequence). Trimming left V 0 bases short and J 4 bases short, with 6 bases between. The length of the CDR3 is 14 residues. Here the CDR3 reads CASSLSTVTGELFF. DNA for the CDR3: TGTGCCAGCAGTTTATCCACAGTCACCGGGGAGCTGTTTTTT.

A remark on this clonotype: The junction does not match germline at one end; this may be a read error. This chain joins TRBV27 and TRBJ2-3; the D call may be TRBD1 or TRBD2 (5 bases each). The CDR3 consists of 15 residues. Germline CDR1 and CDR2: MNHEY and SMNVEV (reference sequence). CDR3 in amino acids: CARGHGVGVPDTQYF. Written as DNA, the CDR3 is TGTGCCAGGGGGCACGGGGTAGGAGTCCCAGATACCCAGTATTTC.

This chain joins TRBV27 and TRBJ2-5; D could derive from TRBD1 or TRBD2 (6 bases each). Germline CDR1 and CDR2: MNHEY and SMNVEV (reference sequence). V was trimmed by 5 bases and J by 4 bases, leaving 23 bases between them. The CDR3 loop spans 17 amino acids. The CDR3: CASSPGIGGRGPETQYF. As DNA, the CDR3 is TGTGCCAGCAGTCCGGGGATCGGGGGCCGTGGTCCAGAGACCCAGTACTTC.

On this clonotype: Mismatch with germline at one junction end may stem from a read error. CDR3 DNA sequence: TGTGCCAGGAGCCGCCACCTGGGGGGGAGTGCCAAAAATACGCAGTATTTC. Amino acids: CARSRHLGGSAKNTQYF. The chain carries TRBV27 and TRBJ2-4; the match to TRBD2 covers 7 bases. This CDR3 comprises 17 residues. CDR1 MNHEY and CDR2 SMNVEV come from the germline V gene (reference sequence).

In regard to this clonotype: At one end the junction does not follow the germline gene, possibly because of a read error. J is TRBJ2-3 and V is TRBV6-5, with D tentatively TRBD2 (6 bases). Germline values: CDR1 MNHEY, CDR2 SVGAGI. The CDR3 runs 20 residues. CDR3 DNA: TGTGCCAGCAGTTACCGGTTAGCGGCGCTTGGCGGGCCTGGCACAGATACCCAGTATTTC. Translated, it gives CASSYRLAALGGPGTDTQYF.

This clonotype was found a few times. The rearrangement links TRBV6-1 to TRBJ2-1; 11 bases align to TRBD2. Matching the DNA end better, TRBJ2-7 makes the J call doubtful. The CDR3 has 14 residues. CDR1 is MNHNS and CDR2 is SASEGT in the germline V gene. In DNA, the CDR3 is TGTGCCAGCAGTGAGGTAGCGGGAGGGCTTGAGCAGTACTTC. Translating gives CASSEVAGGLEQYF.

Comments on this clonotype: Germline is not matched at one junction end, which may reflect a read error. The gene calls are TRBV6-1 and TRBJ2-3; D tentatively reads TRBD1 or TRBD2 (6 bases each). Per the germline V gene, CDR1 is MNHNS and CDR2 is SASEGT. There are 16 residues in the CDR3. CDR3 protein: CASRGLGAGGPDTQYF. DNA of the CDR3: TGTGCCAGCAGGGGGCTCGGGGCCGGGGGCCCAGATACGCAGTACTTT.

The V call is TRBV6-4, the J call TRBJ2-1; 10 bases fit TRBD1. In germline, CDR1 is MRHNA, CDR2 SNTAGT. The ends lost 4 bases at V and 8 bases at J; junction bases unmatched: 8. The CDR3 is 15 amino acids. This chain's CDR3 is CASSVGTGDEDEQFF. DNA for the CDR3: TGTGCCAGCAGTGTGGGGACAGGGGATGAGGATGAGCAGTTCTTC.

The V gene is TRBV27, the J gene TRBJ2-4; 7 nucleotides line up with TRBD2. Germline assignment: CDR1 MNHEY and CDR2 SMNVEV (reference sequence). V lost 8 bases and J lost 13; bases outside the gene matches: 20. The CDR3 covers 15 residues. The CDR3 DNA sequence: TGTGCCAGCGGTTCGGAGCGGGGCTCCAAAGATACGCAGTACTTC. This gives the protein CASGSERGSKDTQYF.

The chain combines TRBV7-6 with TRBJ2-1, with D possibly being TRBD2 (5 bases). The last part of the DNA fits TRBJ2-7 better; the J call may be wrong. Germline V gene data show CDR1 as SGHVS and CDR2 as FNYEAQ. The CDR3 extends over 13 amino acids. Here the CDR3 reads CASSELEGYEQYF. The CDR3 nucleotides read TGTGCCAGCAGCGAATTAGAGGGATACGAGCAGTACTTC.

In DNA form, the CDR3 reads TGCGCCAGCAGTGATGGTGGTAGCGGGAGGGTGCATGAGCAGTTCTTC. Its protein product is CASSDGGSGRVHEQFF. The rearrangement joins TRBV10-1 to TRBJ2-1; TRBD2 agrees at 11 bases. CDR3 size: 16 residues. The V gene's germline CDR1 is WNHNN and CDR2 SYGVQD (reference sequence). Losses at the gene ends were 3 bases for V and 8 bases for J; bases not matched to a gene: 9.

The CDR3 reads CASSWASGSPHEQFF. The CDR3 DNA sequence: TGTGCCAGCTCATGGGCTAGCGGGAGCCCCCATGAGCAGTTCTTC. V gene TRBV6-1 combines with J gene TRBJ2-1; 10 bases line up with TRBD2. Germline V gene lookup returns CDR1 MNHNS and CDR2 SASEGT. The CDR3 spans 15 residues. V lost 8 bases and J lost 8; bases outside the gene matches: 12.

This clonotype is medium-sized (0.01 to 0.1%) in the sample. The chain combines TRBV6-1 with TRBJ2-2; D may be TRBD2 (6 bases). With 6 bases removed from V and 7 bases from J, the gap between germline ends came to 12 bases. The CDR3 length is 13 residues. Looked up from germline, CDR1 is MNHNS and CDR2 is SASEGT. CDR3 residues: CASRLLGGGELFF. DNA for the CDR3: TGTGCCAGCAGACTTCTCGGGGGCGGGGAGCTGTTTTTT.

Remarks on this clonotype: At one end the junction does not follow the germline gene, possibly because of a read error. The rearrangement joins TRBV10-1 to TRBJ2-5, with 7 nucleotides matching TRBD1. The CDR3 extends over 16 amino acids. Germline values: CDR1 WNHNN, CDR2 SYGVQD (reference sequence). The CDR3 here is CASRGTEGADTETQYF. As DNA, the CDR3 is TGCGCCAGCAGGGGGACCGAGGGGGCAGACACAGAGACCCAGTACTTT.

This clonotype was recorded only once. The chain couples TRBV6-4 to TRBJ2-5; 7 bases are shared with TRBD2. CDR1 is MRHNA, CDR2 SNTAGT, per germline. V lost 8 bases to trimming and J lost 3 bases; unmatched junction nucleotides: 15. The CDR3 loop spans 16 amino acids. This CDR3 is CASAGWGGGYKETQYF. For the CDR3, the DNA is TGTGCCAGCGCGGGGTGGGGGGGGGGATACAAAGAGACCCAGTACTTC.

Turning to this clonotype: The germline gene is not matched at one end of the junction; a read error may be the cause. DNA for the CDR3: TGTGCCAGCACCCCCATCGAGACAAGTACAAACACTCAGTATTTC. Residues: CASTPIETSTNTQYF. The chain employs TRBV27 and TRBJ2-4; no clear D gene. The CDR3 loop spans 15 amino acids. CDR1 is MNHEY and CDR2 is SMNVEV in the germline V gene (reference sequence).